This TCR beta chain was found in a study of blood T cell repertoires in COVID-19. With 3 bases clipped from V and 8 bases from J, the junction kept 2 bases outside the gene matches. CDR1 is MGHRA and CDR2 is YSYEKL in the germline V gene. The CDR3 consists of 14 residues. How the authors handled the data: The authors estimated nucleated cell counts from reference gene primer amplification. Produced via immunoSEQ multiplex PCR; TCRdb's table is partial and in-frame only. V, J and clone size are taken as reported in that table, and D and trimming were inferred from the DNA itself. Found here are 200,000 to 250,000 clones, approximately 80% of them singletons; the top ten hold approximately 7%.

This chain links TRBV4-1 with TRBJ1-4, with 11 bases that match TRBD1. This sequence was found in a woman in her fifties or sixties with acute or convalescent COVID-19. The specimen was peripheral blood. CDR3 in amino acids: CASSQGQGVEKLFF. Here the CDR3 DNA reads TGCGCCAGCAGCCAGGGACAGGGGGTGGAAAAACTGTTTTTT.